This TCR beta chain was sequenced during a study of cytomegalovirus exposure and HLA in healthy donors. Study outcomes and limitations: About 87% or about 30% of the time was how often most TCR beta V segments were productive, according to an earlier analysis.

About this clone: Its matching antigen is unknown.

The PCR was carried out with 60 Vbeta primers and 13 Jbeta primers. Method: immunoSEQ multiplex PCR; TCRdb's copy keeps in-frame clones and lacks some. The table lists approximately 160,000 clones, about 80% of them singletons, with 1% in the top ten. The germline V gene has CDR1 SGHRS and CDR2 YFSETQ. The CDR3 runs to 15 residues. V was trimmed by 0 bases and J by 2 bases, leaving 9 bases between them. The sequence derives from a woman aged 40 to 50 in good health and CMV-seronegative. The chain recombines TRBV5-1 with TRBJ2-1, with D perhaps matching TRBD2 (5 bases). Sample: PBMCs. CDR3: CASSLGTLPYNEQFF. The CDR3 bases are TGCGCCAGCAGCTTGGGGACTCTCCCCTACAATGAGCAGTTCTTC.